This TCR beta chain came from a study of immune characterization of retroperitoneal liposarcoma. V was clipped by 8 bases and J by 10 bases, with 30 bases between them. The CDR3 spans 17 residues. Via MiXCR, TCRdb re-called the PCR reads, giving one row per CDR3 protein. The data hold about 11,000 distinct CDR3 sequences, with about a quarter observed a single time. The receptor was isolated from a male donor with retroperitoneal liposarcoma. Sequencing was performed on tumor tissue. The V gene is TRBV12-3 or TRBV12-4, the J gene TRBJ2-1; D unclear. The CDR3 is CASLGRPGTLPLYEQFF. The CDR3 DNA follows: TGTGCCAGCTTAGGACGGCCGGGTACACTCCCCCTCTACGAGCAGTTCTTC.